This T cell receptor (beta chain) was sequenced for a study of CD8+CD57+ T cells in acquired aplastic anemia (dated by TCRdb to the late 2010s). Looking at the study overall: A mean of about 3.2 ug of DNA, ranging from roughly 0.2 to 27.4 ug, was extracted from sorted CD4+ and CD8+ cells. A CD8+CD57+ expansion meant a frequency higher than the mean frequency seen in healthy subjects. What the authors observed across the whole study: Patients and healthy controls showed no significant difference in CD8+ Simpson's diversity (P=0.060). Around 31 CD8+ CDR3 sequences were shared between patients and controls but appeared highly expressed in patients and within their immunodominant clones.

Worth noting for this clonotype: Its antigen has not been determined. Per-nucleotide qualities are absent, and no much larger clonotype sits a single base away.

The germline V gene (reference sequence) provides CDR1 SEHNR and CDR2 FQNEAQ. Including cysteine and phenylalanine, the CDR3 has 12 amino acids. CDR3 DNA only is kept here, 36 bases in frame from base 1. A distance of 10 bases separates the germline ends of V and J, which lose 1 base and 10 bases respectively. TCR beta VDJ combination and CDR3 sequence profiling used genomic DNA as the template. An Illumina HiSeq 2000 was used for TCR repertoire sequencing. Per the original workflow: TRBV/TRBJ rearrangement plots, CDR3 size and DJ length profiles, and Simpson's diversity index were used to assess repertoires. Whichever DNA sequence was most abundant in the deep sequencing data was defined as the immunodominant clone. CDR3 amino acid sequences were screened for sharing across subjects and were compared with published repertoires and the VDJdb database. TCRdb redid the processing of the public reads, applying fastp at Q25 and MiXCR, and retained in-frame beta chains. Identical CDR3 proteins give one entry, which carries the most common genes and DNA. TCRdb's processing, not the study's, gives the V and J calls here. A total of about 150,000 distinct CDR3 sequences appear in this sample, less than 60% of them only once. Approximately 12% of the sample goes to the ten largest clones.

Expansion of CD8+CD57+ cells had been shown by flow cytometry in the patients chosen for sequencing. All patients had severe acquired aplastic anemia diagnosed by International Study of Aplastic Anemia and Agranulocytosis and Camitta criteria. At the time blood was sampled, none of the patients had received any therapy. TCR repertoires of sorted CD4+ and CD8+ blood T cells from severe aplastic anemia patients and healthy subjects were deep-sequenced in the study. In the USA, patient enrollment took place under clinicaltrials.gov protocols 00001620, 01623167, 00001397, 00071045, 00081523 and 00961064. Ficoll-Paque density gradient centrifugation was used to isolate peripheral blood mononuclear cells. Before DNA extraction, CD4+ and CD8+ T cells were sorted by FACS or by magnetic beads.

The receptor chain draws on TRBV7-9 and TRBJ1-1, with the D gene call left open. This clonotype was obtained from a human donor with aplastic anemia. Sequencing was carried out using sorted CD4+, CD8+, or CD8+CD57+ T cells (not recorded which) from PBMCs. The CDR3: CASSLGQARAFF. The base sequence is TGTGCCAGCAGCTTAGGGCAGGCCAGAGCTTTCTTT.